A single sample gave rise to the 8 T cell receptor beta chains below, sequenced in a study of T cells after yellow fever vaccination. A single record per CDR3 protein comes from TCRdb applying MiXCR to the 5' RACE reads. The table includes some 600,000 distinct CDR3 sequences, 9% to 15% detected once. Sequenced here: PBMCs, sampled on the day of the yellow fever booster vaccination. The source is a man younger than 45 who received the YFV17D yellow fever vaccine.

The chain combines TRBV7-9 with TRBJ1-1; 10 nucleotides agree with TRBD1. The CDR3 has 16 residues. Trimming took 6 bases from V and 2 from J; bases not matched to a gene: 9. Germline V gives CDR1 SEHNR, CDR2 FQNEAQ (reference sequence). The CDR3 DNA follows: TGTGCCAGCAGTCAACGGACAGGGGGGCCCAACACTGAAGCTTTCTTT. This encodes CASSQRTGGPNTEAFF.

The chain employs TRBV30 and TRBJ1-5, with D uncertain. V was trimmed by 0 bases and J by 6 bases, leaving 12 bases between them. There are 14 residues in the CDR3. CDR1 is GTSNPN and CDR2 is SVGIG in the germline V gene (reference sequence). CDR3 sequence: CAWSVKTRSQPQHF. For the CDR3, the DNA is TGTGCCTGGAGTGTTAAAACAAGGAGTCAGCCCCAGCATTTT.

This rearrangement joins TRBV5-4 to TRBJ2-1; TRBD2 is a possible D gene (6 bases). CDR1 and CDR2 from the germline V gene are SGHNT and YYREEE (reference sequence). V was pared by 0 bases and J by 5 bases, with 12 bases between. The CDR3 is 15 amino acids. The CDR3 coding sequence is TGTGCCAGCAGCTTGGACGAGGGAGGTCACAATGAGCAGTTCTTC. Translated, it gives CASSLDEGGHNEQFF.

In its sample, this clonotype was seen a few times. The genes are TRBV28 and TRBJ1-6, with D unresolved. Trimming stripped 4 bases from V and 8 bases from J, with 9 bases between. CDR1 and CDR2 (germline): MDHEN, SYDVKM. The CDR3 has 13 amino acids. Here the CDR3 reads CASSSQNDSPLHF. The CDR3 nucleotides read TGTGCCAGCAGTTCCCAGAACGATTCACCCCTCCACTTT.

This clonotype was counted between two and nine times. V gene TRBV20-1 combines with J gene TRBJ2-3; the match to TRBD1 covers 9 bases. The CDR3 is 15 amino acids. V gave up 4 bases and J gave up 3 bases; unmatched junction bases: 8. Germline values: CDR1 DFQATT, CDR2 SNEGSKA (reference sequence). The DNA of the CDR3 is TGCAGTGCTACCTCCGGGACAGGGACTACAGATACGCAGTATTTT. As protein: CSATSGTGTTDTQYF.

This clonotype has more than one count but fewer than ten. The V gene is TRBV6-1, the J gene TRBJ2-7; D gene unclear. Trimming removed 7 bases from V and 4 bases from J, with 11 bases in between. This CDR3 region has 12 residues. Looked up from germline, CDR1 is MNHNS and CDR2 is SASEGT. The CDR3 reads CASKGTPYEQYF. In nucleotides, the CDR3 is TGTGCCAGCAAAGGCACACCTTACGAGCAGTACTTC.

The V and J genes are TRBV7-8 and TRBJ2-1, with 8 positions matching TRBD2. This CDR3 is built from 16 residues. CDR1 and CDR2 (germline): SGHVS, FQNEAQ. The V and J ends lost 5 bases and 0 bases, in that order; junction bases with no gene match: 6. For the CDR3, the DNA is TGTGCCAGCAGCAGTGACACTAGCGGCTCCTACAATGAGCAGTTCTTC. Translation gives CASSSDTSGSYNEQFF.

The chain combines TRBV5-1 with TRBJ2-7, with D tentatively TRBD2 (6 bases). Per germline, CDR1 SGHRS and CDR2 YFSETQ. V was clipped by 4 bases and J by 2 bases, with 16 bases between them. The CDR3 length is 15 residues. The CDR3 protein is CASSDPGGLTYEQYF. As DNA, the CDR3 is TGCGCCAGCAGCGACCCCGGGGGTCTTACCTACGAGCAGTACTTC.